The present TCR beta chain was sequenced within a study of blood T cell repertoires in COVID-19. At the level of the study: The samples span acute and convalescent COVID-19 from the United States, Italy and Spain. PBMCs, B-cell-depleted T cells, or T cells provided the cDNA or gDNA that made up the material.

This table comes from immunoSEQ multiplex PCR, and its TCRdb copy is limited to in-frame clones, with some not included. The repertoire holds 150,000 to 200,000 clones, with roughly nine tenths as singletons. CDR3 length: 14 residues. V shed 6 bases and J shed 0 bases, with 11 bases lying between them. Germline values: CDR1 MDHEN, CDR2 SYDVKM. The TCR originated in a human donor in a cohort sampled during active COVID-19. The sample comprised peripheral blood. This sequence joins TRBV28 and TRBJ1-2, with D tentatively TRBD1 (6 bases). CDR3 sequence (DNA): TGTGCCAGCAGGGGGACAAGAACTAACTATGGCTACACCTTC. Translating it yields CASRGTRTNYGYTF.